This section outlines one T cell receptor beta chain sequence together with its context. What it binds is unknown. TCRdb re-called the reads with MiXCR, one entry per CDR3 protein. The table has about 920,000 distinct CDR3 sequences, about a third seen once; the top ten hold about 14%. The CDR3 is made up of 15 amino acids. CDR1 SGHVT and CDR2 SQSDAQ come from the germline V gene. The germline V and J ends were trimmed by 5 bases and 10 bases, with 21 bases remaining between them. The data belong to a study of T cell repertoires in cytomegalovirus infection. Points from the study as a whole: Dominating the ex vivo response were TCR beta clonotypes that were CMV-specific and HLA-C-restricted.

Sequenced here: cultured CD8+ T cells from PBMCs, sampled from culture after CMV antigen stimulation. This chain connects TRBV7-4 to TRBJ1-3; possible D gene TRBD1, 6 bases. The receptor was isolated from a human donor in good health (CMV status not recorded). Some clones in this sample may be carry-over from other donors' samples. The chain's CDR3 is CASSRGQSFERTIYF. DNA of the CDR3: TGTGCCAGCAGCAGAGGACAGTCCTTTGAGAGGACCATATATTTT.